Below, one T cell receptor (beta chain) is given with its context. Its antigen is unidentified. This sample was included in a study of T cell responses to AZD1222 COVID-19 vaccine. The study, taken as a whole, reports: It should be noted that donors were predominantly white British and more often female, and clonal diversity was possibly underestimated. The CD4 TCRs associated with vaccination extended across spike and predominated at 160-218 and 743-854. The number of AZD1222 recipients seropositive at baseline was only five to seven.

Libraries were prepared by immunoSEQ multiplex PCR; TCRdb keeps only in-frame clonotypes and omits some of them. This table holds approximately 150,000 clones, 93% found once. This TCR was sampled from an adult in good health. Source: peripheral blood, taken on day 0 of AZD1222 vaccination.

CDR3 bases: TGTGCCAGCAGCTTCCCCACAGAGACCCAGTACTTC. Protein product: CASSFPTETQYF. V is TRBV11-3 and J is TRBJ2-5; D unclear. CDR3 length equals 12 residues. Germline lookup yields CDR1 SGHNT and CDR2 YENEEA. Trimming removed 3 bases at V and 4 bases at J, with 6 bases between.